A selection of T cell receptor beta chains follows, all from one sample in a study of identical twins. Each CDR3 protein gets one entry after TCRdb re-called the 5' RACE reads with MiXCR. Among approximately 490,000 distinct CDR3 sequences listed, approximately 20% were seen once. The same sample was also used in a study of yellow fever vaccine responses in identical twins.

The sample comprised CD4+ T cells sorted from blood. The receptors stem from a woman under 30 in good health. Each CDR3 is given with its conserved first and last residue. The D gene is left open where the match is weak. Size is stated for part of the rows, as once, few or many counts, or as a class when the clone is expanded.

d_call j_call v_call clone_size cdr3_aa cdr3_nt
NA TRBJ2-1 TRBV5-1 NA CASSLLTGTQAVNEQFF TGCGCCAGCAGCTTGCTTACCGGGACGCAGGCCGTCAATGAGCAGTTCTTC
TRBD2 TRBJ2-1 TRBV6-2/TRBV6-3 few CVTRGSGIYNEQFF TGTGTCACCAGGGGTAGCGGGATCTACAATGAGCAGTTCTTC
NA TRBJ2-1 TRBV7-2 NA CASSLVGLATNNEQFF TGTGCCAGCAGCTTAGTCGGGCTAGCGACTAACAATGAGCAGTTCTTC
NA TRBJ2-5 TRBV12-3/TRBV12-4 many CASGRGETQYF TGTGCCAGCGGAAGAGGAGAGACCCAGTACTTC
NA TRBJ1-6 TRBV7-9 few CASSSRNRSSPLHF TGTGCCAGCAGCTCGCGGAACAGATCCTCACCCCTCCACTTT
NA TRBJ1-6 TRBV9 few CASSVGQPGNSPLHF TGTGCCAGCAGCGTAGGGCAGCCCGGCAATTCACCCCTCCACTTT
TRBD1 TRBJ1-4 TRBV10-3 NA CAISEAGTGGEKLFF TGTGCCATCAGTGAAGCCGGGACAGGTGGGGAAAAACTGTTTTTT
NA TRBJ2-7 TRBV2 few CASSVGSRPEQYF TGTGCCAGCAGCGTCGGGAGTCGCCCCGAGCAGTACTTC
NA TRBJ2-2 TRBV12-3/TRBV12-4 NA CASQGRPMTGELFF TGTGCCAGCCAGGGACGCCCCATGACCGGGGAGCTGTTTTTT
NA TRBJ2-3 TRBV20-1 NA CSASEFTDTQYF TGCAGTGCTAGTGAGTTCACAGATACGCAGTATTTT
NA TRBJ2-3 TRBV21-1 few CASSNDYRGGTDTQYF TGTGCCAGCAGCAATGACTATCGGGGGGGCACAGATACGCAGTATTTT
NA TRBJ1-4 TRBV12-3/TRBV12-4 many CASSWLTGEKLFF TGTGCCAGCAGCTGGTTGACGGGGGAAAAACTGTTTTTT
TRBD2 TRBJ2-3 TRBV15 few CATSRDRLSSGRGDTQYF TGTGCCACCAGCAGAGATCGGCTGTCTAGCGGGAGAGGAGATACGCAGTATTTT
NA TRBJ2-5 TRBV27 NA CASSLSRQQETQYF TGTGCCAGCAGTTTATCTAGACAGCAAGAGACCCAGTACTTC
NA TRBJ2-2 TRBV10-3 NA CAISVGVKDTGELFF TGTGCCATCAGTGTTGGGGTGAAAGACACCGGGGAGCTGTTTTTT
NA TRBJ2-7 TRBV29-1 NA CSMSAGTGYEQYF TGCAGCATGTCGGCCGGGACGGGCTACGAGCAGTACTTC
TRBD2 TRBJ2-1 TRBV29-1 many CSIRDYSYEQFF TGCAGCATCCGGGACTACTCGTATGAGCAGTTCTTC
NA TRBJ2-3 TRBV19 few CASSFRDPPDTDTQYF TGTGCCAGTAGTTTCCGGGACCCCCCAGACACAGATACGCAGTATTTT
NA TRBJ2-1 TRBV12-3/TRBV12-4 few CASSFEQHQQFF TGTGCCAGCAGTTTCGAACAACACCAGCAGTTCTTC